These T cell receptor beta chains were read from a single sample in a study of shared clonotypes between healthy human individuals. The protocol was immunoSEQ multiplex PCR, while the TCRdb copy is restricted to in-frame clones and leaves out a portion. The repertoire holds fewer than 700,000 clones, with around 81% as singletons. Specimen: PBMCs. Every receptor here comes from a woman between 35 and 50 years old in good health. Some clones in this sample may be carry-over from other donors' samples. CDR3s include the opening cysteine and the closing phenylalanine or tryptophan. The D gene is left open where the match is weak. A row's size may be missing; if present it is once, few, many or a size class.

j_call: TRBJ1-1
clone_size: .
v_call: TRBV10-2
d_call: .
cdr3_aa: CASSGVKSRTEAFF
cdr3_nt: TGCGCCAGCAGTGGGGTCAAATCGCGGACTGAAGCTTTCTTT

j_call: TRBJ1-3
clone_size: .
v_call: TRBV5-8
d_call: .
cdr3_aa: CASSYLQPSSGNTIYF
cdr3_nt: TGTGCCAGCAGCTACTTACAGCCGAGCTCTGGAAACACCATATATTTT

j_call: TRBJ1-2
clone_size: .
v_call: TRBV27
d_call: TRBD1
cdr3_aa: CASSLTTGLFWGYTF
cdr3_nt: TGTGCCAGCAGTTTAACGACAGGGCTATTTTGGGGCTACACCTTC

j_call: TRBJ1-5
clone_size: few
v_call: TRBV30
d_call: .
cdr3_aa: CAWSVGGDNQPQHF
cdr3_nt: TGTGCCTGGAGTGTGGGAGGGGACAATCAGCCCCAGCATTTT

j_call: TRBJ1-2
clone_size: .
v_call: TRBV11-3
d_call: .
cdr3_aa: CASSLASGQSNYGYTF
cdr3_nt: TGTGCCAGCAGCTTAGCTTCCGGACAGAGTAACTATGGCTACACCTTC

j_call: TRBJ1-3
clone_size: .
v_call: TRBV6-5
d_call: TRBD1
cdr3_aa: CASSYDRGSGNTIYF
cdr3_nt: TGTGCCAGCAGTTACGACAGGGGCTCCGGAAACACCATATATTTT

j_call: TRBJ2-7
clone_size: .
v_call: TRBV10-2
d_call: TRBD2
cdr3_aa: CASSAWTSGRVNEQYF
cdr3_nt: TGCGCCAGCAGCGCCTGGACTAGCGGGAGGGTAAACGAGCAGTACTTC

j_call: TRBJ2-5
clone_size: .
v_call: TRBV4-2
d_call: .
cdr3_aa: CASSLQKGEQYF
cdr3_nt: TGTGCCAGCAGCCTACAGAAGGGGGAGCAGTACTTC

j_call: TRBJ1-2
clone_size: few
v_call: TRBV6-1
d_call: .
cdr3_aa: CASSPLGGGDGYTF
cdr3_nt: TGTGCCAGCAGTCCCCTAGGAGGGGGAGATGGCTACACCTTC

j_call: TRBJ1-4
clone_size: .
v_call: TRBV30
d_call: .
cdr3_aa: CAWSVLRAGGEKPFF
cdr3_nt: TGTGCCTGGAGTGTACTCAGGGCGGGGGGCGAAAAACCGTTTTTT

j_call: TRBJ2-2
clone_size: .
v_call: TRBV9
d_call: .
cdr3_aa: CASSVSGELFF
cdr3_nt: TGTGCCAGCAGCGTTTCCGGGGAGCTGTTTTTT

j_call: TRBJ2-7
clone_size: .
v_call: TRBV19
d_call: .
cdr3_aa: CASSMGHAFSYEQYF
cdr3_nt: TGTGCCAGTAGTATGGGACACGCCTTCTCCTACGAGCAGTACTTC

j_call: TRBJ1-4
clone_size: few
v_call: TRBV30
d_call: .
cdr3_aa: CAWSEETHEKLFF
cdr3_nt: TGTGCCTGGAGTGAAGAAACCCATGAAAAACTGTTTTTT

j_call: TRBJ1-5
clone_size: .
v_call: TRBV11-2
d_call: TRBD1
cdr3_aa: CASSRDRENQPQHF
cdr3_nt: TGTGCCAGCAGCCGCGACAGGGAGAATCAGCCCCAGCATTTT

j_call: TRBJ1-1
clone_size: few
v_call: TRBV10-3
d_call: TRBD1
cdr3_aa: CAITPSAGTGVTEAFF
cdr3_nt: TGTGCCATCACCCCCTCTGCCGGGACAGGGGTGACTGAAGCTTTCTTT

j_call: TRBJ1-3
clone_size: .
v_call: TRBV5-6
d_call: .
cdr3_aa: CASSSSRVSGNTIYF
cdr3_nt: TGTGCCAGCAGCTCTTCCAGGGTTTCCGGAAACACCATATATTTT

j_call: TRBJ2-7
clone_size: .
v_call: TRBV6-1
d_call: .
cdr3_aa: CASSEISRGQGQYF
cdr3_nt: TGTGCCAGCAGTGAAATTTCCCGGGGGCAGGGGCAGTACTTC

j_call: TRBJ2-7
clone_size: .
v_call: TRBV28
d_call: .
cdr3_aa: CASSPSLGTYEQYF
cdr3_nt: TGTGCCAGCAGTCCCTCCCTCGGGACTTACGAGCAGTACTTC

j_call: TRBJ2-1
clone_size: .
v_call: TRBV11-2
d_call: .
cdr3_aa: CASSLTLQGLSEQFF
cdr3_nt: TGTGCCAGCAGCTTAACCCTGCAGGGGCTTAGTGAGCAGTTCTTC

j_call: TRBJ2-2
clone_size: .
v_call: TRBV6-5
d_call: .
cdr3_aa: CASSLLSRAGGELFF
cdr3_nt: TGTGCCAGCAGTCTCCTGAGTAGGGCGGGCGGGGAGCTGTTTTTT

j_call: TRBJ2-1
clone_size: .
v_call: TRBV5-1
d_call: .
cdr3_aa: CASKIEPGVGYNEQFF
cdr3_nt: TGCGCCAGCAAAATTGAACCCGGAGTAGGGTACAATGAGCAGTTCTTC

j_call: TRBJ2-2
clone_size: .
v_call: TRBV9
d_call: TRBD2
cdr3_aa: CASSASGTSGWELFF
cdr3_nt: TGTGCCAGCAGCGCGTCCGGGACTAGTGGCTGGGAGCTGTTTTTT

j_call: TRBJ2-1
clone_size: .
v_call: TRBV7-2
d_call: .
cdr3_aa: CASSLARGSSYNEQFF
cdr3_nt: TGTGCCAGCAGCTTAGCCCGGGGCAGCTCCTACAATGAGCAGTTCTTC

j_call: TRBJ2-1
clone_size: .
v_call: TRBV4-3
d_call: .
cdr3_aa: CASSQDTRAYNEQFF
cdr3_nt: TGCGCCAGCAGCCAAGATACCAGAGCCTACAATGAGCAGTTCTTC

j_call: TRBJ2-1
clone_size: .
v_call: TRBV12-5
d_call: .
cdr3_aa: CASGLYDNEQFF
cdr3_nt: TGTGCTAGTGGTTTGTACGACAATGAGCAGTTCTTC

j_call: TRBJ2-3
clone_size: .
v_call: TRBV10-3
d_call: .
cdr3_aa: CATHPGASTDTQYF
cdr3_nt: TGTGCCACTCATCCGGGGGCTAGCACAGATACGCAGTATTTT

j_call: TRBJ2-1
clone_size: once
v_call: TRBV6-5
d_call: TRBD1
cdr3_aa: CASSYTGGTYNEQFF
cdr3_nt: TGTGCCAGCAGTTACACAGGGGGCACCTACAATGAGCAGTTCTTC

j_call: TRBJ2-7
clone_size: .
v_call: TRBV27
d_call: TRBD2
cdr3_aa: CASSLWGGPYEQYF
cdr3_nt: TGTGCCAGCAGTTTATGGGGGGGTCCCTACGAGCAGTACTTC

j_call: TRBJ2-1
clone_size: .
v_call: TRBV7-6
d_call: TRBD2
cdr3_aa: CASSLLAGPDNEQFF
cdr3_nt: TGTGCCAGCAGTCTACTAGCGGGGCCCGACAATGAGCAGTTCTTC

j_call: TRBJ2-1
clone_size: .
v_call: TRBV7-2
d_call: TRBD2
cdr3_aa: CASSSSGRGEQFF
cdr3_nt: TGTGCCAGCAGCTCTAGCGGGAGGGGCGAGCAGTTCTTC

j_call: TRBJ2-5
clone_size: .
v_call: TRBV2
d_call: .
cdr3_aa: CASSGRGYQETQYF
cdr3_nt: TGTGCCAGCAGTGGTAGGGGATACCAAGAGACCCAGTACTTC

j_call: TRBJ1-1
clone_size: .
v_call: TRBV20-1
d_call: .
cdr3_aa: CSLRGDTEAFF
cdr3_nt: TGCAGCCTCAGGGGAGACACTGAAGCTTTCTTT

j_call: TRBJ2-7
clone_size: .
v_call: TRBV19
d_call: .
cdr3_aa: CASSILKGQGRDEQYF
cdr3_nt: TGTGCCAGTAGTATTCTTAAGGGGCAGGGGAGAGACGAGCAGTACTTC

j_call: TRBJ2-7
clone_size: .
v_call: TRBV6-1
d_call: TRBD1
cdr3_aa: CASSELKGRGSNEQYF
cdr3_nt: TGTGCCAGCAGTGAATTAAAGGGCAGGGGGTCTAACGAGCAGTACTTC

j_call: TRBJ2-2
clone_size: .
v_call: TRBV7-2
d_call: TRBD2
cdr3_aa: CASSTGLASGELFF
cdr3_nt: TGTGCCAGCAGCACGGGACTAGCCTCCGGGGAGCTGTTTTTT

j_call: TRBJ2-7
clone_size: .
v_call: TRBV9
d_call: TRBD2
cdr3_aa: CASSVGLAGGIYEQYF
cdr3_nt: TGTGCCAGCAGCGTAGGACTAGCGGGAGGAATTTACGAGCAGTACTTC

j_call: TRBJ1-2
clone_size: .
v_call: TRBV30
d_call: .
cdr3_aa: CAWSRSYYGYTF
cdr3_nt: TGTGCCTGGAGTCGTAGTTACTATGGCTACACCTTC

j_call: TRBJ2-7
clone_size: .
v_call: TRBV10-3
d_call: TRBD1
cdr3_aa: CAISLRDRGGYEQYF
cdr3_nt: TGTGCCATCAGTCTCCGGGACAGGGGGGGCTACGAGCAGTACTTC

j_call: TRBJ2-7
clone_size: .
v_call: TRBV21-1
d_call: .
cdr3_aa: CASSEDSSYEQYF
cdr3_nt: TGTGCCAGCAGCGAGGACAGCTCCTACGAGCAGTACTTC

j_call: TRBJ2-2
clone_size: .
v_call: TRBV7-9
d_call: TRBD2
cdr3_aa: CASSTQREQDGELFF
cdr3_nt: TGTGCCAGCAGCACCCAGCGGGAGCAGGACGGGGAGCTGTTTTTT

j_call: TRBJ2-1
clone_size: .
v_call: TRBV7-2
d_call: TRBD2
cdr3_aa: CASSLPGLAAGYNEQFF
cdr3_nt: TGTGCCAGCAGCTTACCGGGACTAGCGGCGGGGTACAATGAGCAGTTCTTC

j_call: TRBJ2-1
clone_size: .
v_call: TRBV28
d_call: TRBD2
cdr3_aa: CASSDSGRTGVRNEQFF
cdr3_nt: TGTGCCAGCAGTGACTCCGGGAGGACGGGAGTTCGCAATGAGCAGTTCTTC

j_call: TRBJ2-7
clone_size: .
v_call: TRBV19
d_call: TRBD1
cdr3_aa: CASSPRTGDYYEQYF
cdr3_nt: TGTGCCAGTAGTCCCCGGACAGGGGATTACTACGAGCAGTACTTC

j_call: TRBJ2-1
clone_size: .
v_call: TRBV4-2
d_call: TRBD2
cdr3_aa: CASSPGTSGPNEQFF
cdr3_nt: TGTGCCAGCAGCCCTGGGACTAGCGGTCCCAATGAGCAGTTCTTC

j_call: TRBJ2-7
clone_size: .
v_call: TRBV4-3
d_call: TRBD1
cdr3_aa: CASSQDWAGGHYEQYF
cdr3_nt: TGCGCCAGCAGCCAAGATTGGGCAGGGGGCCACTACGAGCAGTACTTC

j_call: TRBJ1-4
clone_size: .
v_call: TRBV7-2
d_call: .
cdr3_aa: CASSMGLSNEKLFF
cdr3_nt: TGTGCCAGCAGCATGGGACTCAGCAATGAAAAACTGTTTTTT

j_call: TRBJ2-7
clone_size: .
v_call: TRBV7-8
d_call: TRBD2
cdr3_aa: CASSFGTSGSYEQYF
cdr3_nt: TGTGCCAGCAGCTTCGGGACTAGCGGCTCCTACGAGCAGTACTTC

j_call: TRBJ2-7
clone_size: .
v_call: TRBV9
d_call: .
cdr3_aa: CASSVGVDSYEQYF
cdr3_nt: TGTGCCAGCAGCGTAGGGGTGGACTCCTACGAGCAGTACTTC

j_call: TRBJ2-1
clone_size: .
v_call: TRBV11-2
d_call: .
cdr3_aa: CASRTLEGNPHNEQFF
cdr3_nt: TGTGCCAGCAGAACACTAGAGGGAAACCCCCACAATGAGCAGTTCTTC

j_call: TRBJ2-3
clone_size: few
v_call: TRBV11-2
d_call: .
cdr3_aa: CASSLDVGTSTDTQYF
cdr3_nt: TGTGCCAGCAGCCTCGACGTAGGGACTAGCACAGATACGCAGTATTTT

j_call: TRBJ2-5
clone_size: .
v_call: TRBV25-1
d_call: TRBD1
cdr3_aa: CASSGGQGPQETQYF
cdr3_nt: TGTGCCAGCAGTGGGGGACAGGGCCCTCAAGAGACCCAGTACTTC